This T cell receptor (beta chain) appears in the sequencing data of a study of OX40 agonist ivuxolimab in advanced cancers. For the wider study: The costimulatory receptor OX40 (CD134) was targeted by ivuxolimab, a fully human IgG2 agonistic monoclonal antibody. Intravenous ivuxolimab was administered to patients every 2 weeks at six dose levels: 0.01, 0.1, 0.3, 1.5, 3 and 10 mg/kg. Of the roughly 54 patients in dose escalation, 19 had hepatocellular carcinoma, some 15 had melanoma, 9 had renal cell carcinoma and 9 had head and neck cancer. The dose-escalation cohort was almost 85% male with a mean age of around 62 years, ranging from roughly 20 to 80. Prior anti-PD-1, anti-PD-L1 or anti-CTLA-4 therapy was permitted, and checkpoint inhibitors had been received by 30% to 40% of dose-escalation patients. Partial responses occurred in three dose-escalation patients: two with cutaneous melanoma and one with hepatocellular carcinoma. The point of sequencing TCRbeta in the periphery was to test whether ivuxolimab changed TCR sequence diversity and drove clonal T-cell expansion. The paper describes the monotherapy dose-escalation part (N of about 55 patients) of the phase I trial of ivuxolimab. Overall study outcomes, separate from this receptor: In partial responders in the 0.1-3.0 mg/kg groups, normalized peripheral clonal expansion was found to be among the lowest, especially among CD8+ T cells. Clonal expansion of both CD4+ and CD8+ blood T cells was observed from baseline to week 6 at doses 0.1 to 3.0 mg/kg. Low levels of normalized T-cell clonal expansion were also seen in some patients who did not respond. Which antigens the clonally expanded peripheral T cells were specific for was not determined. After ivuxolimab, more expanded clones were found on average in CD8+ T cells than in CD4+ T cells.

To sequence the TCRbeta CDR3 region, genomic DNA was isolated from the sorted cells. The immunoSEQ Assay was used for sequencing of TCRbeta CDR3 regions. TCRdb provides this immuneACCESS table in a form limited to in-frame rearrangements. Some clones are lacking; in checked studies, under half of them reflect an unresolved V gene, and why the rest are absent is not known. The sample records approximately 80,000 clones, about 93% of which are singletons. The ten top clones hold approximately 0.43% of the sample. The trial excluded patients who had a history of autoimmune disease or were on systemic immunosuppression. In every dose cohort, peripheral blood was drawn for TCR sequencing at baseline, cycle 4 day 1, and cycle 7 day 1. Samples were obtained from an open-label, multicenter, first-in-human phase I dose-escalation trial of ivuxolimab. Adults with locally advanced or metastatic head and neck squamous cell, hepatocellular, melanoma or renal cell carcinoma were enrolled in the trial. Before TCR sequencing, CD4+ T cells and CD8+ T cells from peripheral blood were sorted into separate populations.

Concerning this clone itself: The antigen it binds to is not known. Base qualities were left out, and no much larger clone turns up one base away.

The source is an adult with an advanced solid tumor such as melanoma, head and neck, liver or kidney cancer. The sequencing used CD4+ or CD8+ T cells sorted from blood, collected in a trial of the OX40 agonist ivuxolimab.

Here is the DNA: TGTGCCAGCAGTCCCCCCAGGGGGGGGCGTGGCTACACCTTC. It translates to CASSPPRGGRGYTF. The sequence links TRBV28 to TRBJ1-2; 7 central bases correspond to TRBD1. Via the germline V gene, CDR1 is MDHEN and CDR2 SYDVKM. From its cysteine to its phenylalanine, the CDR3 spans 14 amino acids. Solely the CDR3 DNA is kept, with 42 bases framed from the first base. For this chain, trimming is 5 bases at the V end and 7 bases at the J end, and the number of junction bases without a gene match is 10.